This record covers a single TCR beta chain. Its antigen remains unidentified. TCRdb's copy holds only in-frame clones and misses some; the assay was immunoSEQ multiplex PCR. The table includes 250,000 to 300,000 clones, 85% to 90% detected once. This record belongs to a study of cytomegalovirus exposure and HLA in healthy donors. Findings of the study overall: Reports indicated that the classifier achieved high specificity and sensitivity in diagnosing cytomegalovirus status. Researchers counted roughly 150 TCR beta chains as cytomegalovirus-associated. Among TCR sequences, most were rare, though some public TCRs appeared in many donors.

CDR1 SGHNT and CDR2 YYREEE come from the germline V gene (reference sequence). CDR3 length: 14 amino acids. V gave up 0 bases and J gave up 6 bases, with 9 bases separating them. This chain uses TRBV5-4 with TRBJ1-4; D perhaps matches TRBD1 (5 bases). The TCR originated in a woman aged 18 to 35 in good health and CMV-seronegative. The sample consisted of PBMCs. The CDR3 sequence is CASSLAPRDEKLFF. The CDR3 bases are TGTGCCAGCAGCTTGGCCCCCAGGGATGAAAAACTGTTTTTT.